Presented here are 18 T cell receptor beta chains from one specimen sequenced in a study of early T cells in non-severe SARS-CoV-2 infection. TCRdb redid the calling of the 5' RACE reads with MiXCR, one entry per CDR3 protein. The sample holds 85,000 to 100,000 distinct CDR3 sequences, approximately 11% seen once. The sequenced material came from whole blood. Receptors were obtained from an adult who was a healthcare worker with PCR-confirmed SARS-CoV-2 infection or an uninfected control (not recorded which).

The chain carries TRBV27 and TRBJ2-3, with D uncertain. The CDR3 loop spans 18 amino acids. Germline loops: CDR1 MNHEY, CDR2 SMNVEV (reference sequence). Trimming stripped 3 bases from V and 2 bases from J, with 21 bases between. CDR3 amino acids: CASSFSKGRPVSTDTQYF. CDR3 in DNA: TGTGCCAGCAGTTTCAGCAAGGGTCGCCCTGTCTCCACAGATACGCAGTATTTT.

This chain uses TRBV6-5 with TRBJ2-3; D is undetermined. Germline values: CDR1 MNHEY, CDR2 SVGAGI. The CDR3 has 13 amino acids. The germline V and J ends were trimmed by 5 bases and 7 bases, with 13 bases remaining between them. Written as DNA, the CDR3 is TGTGCCAGCAGTAAATCGACCTCACATACGCAGTATTTT. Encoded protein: CASSKSTSHTQYF.

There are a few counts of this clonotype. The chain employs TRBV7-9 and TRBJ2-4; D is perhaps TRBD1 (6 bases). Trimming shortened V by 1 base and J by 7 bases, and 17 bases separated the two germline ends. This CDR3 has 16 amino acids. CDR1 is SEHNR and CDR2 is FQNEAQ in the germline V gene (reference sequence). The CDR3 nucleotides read TGTGCCAGCAGCTTAGAAGGGCAGGGGCCCCGTAACATTCAGTACTTC. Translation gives CASSLEGQGPRNIQYF.

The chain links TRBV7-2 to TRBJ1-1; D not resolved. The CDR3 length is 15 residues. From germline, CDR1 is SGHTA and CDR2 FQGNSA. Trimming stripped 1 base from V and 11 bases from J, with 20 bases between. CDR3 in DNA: TGTGCCAGCAGCTTAGGCTCGACTACCCTTTTAAGCGCTTTCTTT. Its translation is CASSLGSTTLLSAFF. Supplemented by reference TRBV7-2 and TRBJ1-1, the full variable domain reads GAGVSQSPSNKVTEKGKDVELRCDPISGHTALYWYRQSLGQGLEFLIYFQGNSAPDKSGLPSDRFSAERTGGSVSTLTIQRTQQEDSAVYLCASSLGSTTLLSAFFGQGTRLTVV.

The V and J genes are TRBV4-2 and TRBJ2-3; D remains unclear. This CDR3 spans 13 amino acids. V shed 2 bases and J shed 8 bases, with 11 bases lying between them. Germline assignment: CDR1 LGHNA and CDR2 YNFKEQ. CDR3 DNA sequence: TGTGCCAGCAGCCAATCCCACCCGGGTACGCAGTATTTT. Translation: CASSQSHPGTQYF.

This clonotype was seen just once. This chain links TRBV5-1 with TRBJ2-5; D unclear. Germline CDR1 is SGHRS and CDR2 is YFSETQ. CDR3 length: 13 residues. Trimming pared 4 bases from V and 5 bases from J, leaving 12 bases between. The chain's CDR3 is CASSLTLRETQYF. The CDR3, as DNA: TGCGCCAGCAGCCTGACCTTGAGGGAGACCCAGTACTTC. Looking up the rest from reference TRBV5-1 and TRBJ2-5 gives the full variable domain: KAGVTQTPRYLIKTRGQQVTLSCSPISGHRSVSWYQQTPGQGLQFLFEYFSETQRNKGNFPGRFSGRQFSNSRSEMNVSTLELGDSALYLCASSLTLRETQYFGPGTRLLVL.

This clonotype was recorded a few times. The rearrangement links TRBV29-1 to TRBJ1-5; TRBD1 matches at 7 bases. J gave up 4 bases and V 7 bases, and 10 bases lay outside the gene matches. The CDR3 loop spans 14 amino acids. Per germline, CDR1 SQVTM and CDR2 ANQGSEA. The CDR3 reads CSAWTGGSNQPQHF. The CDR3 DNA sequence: TGCAGCGCCTGGACAGGCGGATCGAATCAGCCCCAGCATTTT.

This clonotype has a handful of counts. Here the CDR3 reads CASSLELRYEQYF. DNA of the CDR3: TGCGCCAGCAGCTTGGAATTGCGCTACGAGCAGTACTTC. This chain joins TRBV5-1 and TRBJ2-7; no definite D call. Germline values: CDR1 SGHRS, CDR2 YFSETQ. The CDR3 runs 13 residues. Trimming left V 0 bases short and J 3 bases short, with 7 bases between.

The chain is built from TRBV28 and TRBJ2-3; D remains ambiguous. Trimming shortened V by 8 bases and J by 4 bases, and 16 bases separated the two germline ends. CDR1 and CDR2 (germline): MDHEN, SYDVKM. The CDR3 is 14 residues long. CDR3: CASLQPTEADTQYF. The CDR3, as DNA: TGTGCCAGCCTACAGCCCACTGAAGCAGATACGCAGTATTTT.

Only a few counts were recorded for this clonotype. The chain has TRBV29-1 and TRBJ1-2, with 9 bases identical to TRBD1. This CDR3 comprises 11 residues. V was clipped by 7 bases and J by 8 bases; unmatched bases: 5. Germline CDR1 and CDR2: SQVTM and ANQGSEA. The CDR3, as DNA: TGCAGCGGCGGGACAGGGAGCGGCTACACCTTC. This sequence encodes CSGGTGSGYTF.

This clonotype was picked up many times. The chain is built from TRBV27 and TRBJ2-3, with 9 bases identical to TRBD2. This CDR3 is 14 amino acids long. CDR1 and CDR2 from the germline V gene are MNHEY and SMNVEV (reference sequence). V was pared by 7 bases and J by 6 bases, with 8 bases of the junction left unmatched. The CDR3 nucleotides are TGTGCCAGCACCCAGACTAGCGGAATTGATACGCAGTATTTT. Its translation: CASTQTSGIDTQYF.

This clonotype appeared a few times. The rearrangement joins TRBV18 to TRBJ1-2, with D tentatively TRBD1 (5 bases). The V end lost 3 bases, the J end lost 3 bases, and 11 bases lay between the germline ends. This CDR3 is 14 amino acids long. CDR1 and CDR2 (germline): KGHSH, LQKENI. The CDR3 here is CASSPQGADYGYTF. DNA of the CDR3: TGTGCCAGCTCACCTCAAGGGGCCGACTATGGCTACACCTTC.

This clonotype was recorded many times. CDR3 sequence: CSAYDGGKGNTGELFF. In DNA, the CDR3 is TGCAGTGCGTATGATGGGGGCAAGGGGAACACCGGGGAGCTGTTTTTT. This rearrangement joins TRBV20-1 to TRBJ2-2; possibly TRBD1 for D (6 bases). Germline V gene data show CDR1 as DFQATT and CDR2 as SNEGSKA (reference sequence). The CDR3 runs 16 residues. With 6 bases removed from V and 1 base from J, the gap between germline ends came to 18 bases.

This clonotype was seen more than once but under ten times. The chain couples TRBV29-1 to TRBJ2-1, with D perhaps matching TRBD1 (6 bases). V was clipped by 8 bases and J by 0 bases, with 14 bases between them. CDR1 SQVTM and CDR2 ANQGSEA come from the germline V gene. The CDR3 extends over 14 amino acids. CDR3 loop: CSIHGQSSYNEQFF. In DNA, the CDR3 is TGCAGCATTCATGGACAGTCCTCCTACAATGAGCAGTTCTTC.

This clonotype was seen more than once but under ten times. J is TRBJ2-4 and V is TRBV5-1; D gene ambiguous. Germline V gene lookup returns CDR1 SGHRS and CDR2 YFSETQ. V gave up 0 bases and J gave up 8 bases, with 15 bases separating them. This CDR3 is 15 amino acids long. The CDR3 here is CASSLERPPKDIQYF. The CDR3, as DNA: TGCGCCAGCAGCTTGGAAAGGCCACCGAAGGACATTCAGTACTTC.

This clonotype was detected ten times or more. CDR3 coding DNA: TGTGCCAGCAGTAACCCTGAGGTAGGAGACTACGAGCAGTACTTC. It encodes CASSNPEVGDYEQYF. The chain recombines TRBV25-1 with TRBJ2-7; D is uncertain. CDR1 MGHDK and CDR2 SYGVNS come from the germline V gene. V was trimmed by 5 bases and J by 3 bases, leaving 17 bases between them. The CDR3 runs to 15 residues.

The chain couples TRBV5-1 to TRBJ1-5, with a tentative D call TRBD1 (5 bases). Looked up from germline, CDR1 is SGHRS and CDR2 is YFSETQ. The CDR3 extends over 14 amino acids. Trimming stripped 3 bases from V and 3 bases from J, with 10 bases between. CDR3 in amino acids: CASSSGDYNQPQHF. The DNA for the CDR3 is TGCGCCAGCAGCTCGGGGGACTACAATCAGCCCCAGCATTTT.

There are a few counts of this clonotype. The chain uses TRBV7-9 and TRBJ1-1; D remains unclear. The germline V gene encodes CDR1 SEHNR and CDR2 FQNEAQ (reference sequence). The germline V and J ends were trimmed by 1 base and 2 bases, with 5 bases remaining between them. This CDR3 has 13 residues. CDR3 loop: CASSLVHNTEAFF. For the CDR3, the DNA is TGTGCCAGCAGCTTAGTGCATAACACTGAAGCTTTCTTT.